This T cell receptor beta chain was obtained from a study of T cell clones after liver transplantation (dated by TCRdb to between 2017 and 2020). For the wider study: The samples were obtained from ITN030ST, a randomized trial that attempted immunosuppression withdrawal within 2 years after liver transplantation. Donor-reactive T cell clones were identified using TCRbeta sequencing after a pre-transplant mixed lymphocyte reaction and were then followed in post-transplant blood. Third party-reactive TCRbeta sequences from pre-transplant MLRs were also identified as an antigen-independent comparator for donor-reactive sequences. Three of the eight recipients were HCV-positive; the others were transplanted for non-autoimmune, non-viral indications. The subjects received no induction therapy and were kept on standard immunosuppression until randomization at 12-24 months post-transplant. Tolerance meant complete immunosuppression withdrawal for at least one year without liver enzymes rising beyond twice the upper limit of normal. Blood samples were collected pre-transplant, pre-randomization before withdrawal, and post-randomization after either complete withdrawal or failed withdrawal. The studied cohort comprised 8 liver transplant recipients, 3 classified as tolerant and 5 as non-tolerant. Study-wide conclusions, independent of this receptor: Without allograft tissue specimens, donor-reactive T cells may have migrated into the graft rather than being deleted. Because of small, heterogeneous patient numbers and non-standardized post-transplant time points, the conclusions were only preliminary. The decline in donor-reactive sequences exceeded the decline in third party-reactive sequences, suggesting partial antigen-specific deletion that was unrelated to withdrawal success. Low numbers of available donor cells limited the measurable donor-reactive repertoire in a couple of subjects. When repertoire turnover was taken into account, detection of donor-reactive sequences was significantly reduced in 7 of 8 subjects for CD4 and in 8 of 8 subjects for CD8. In 5 of 8 subjects, regardless of tolerance or HCV status, circulating donor-reactive CD4 TCRbeta sequences dropped significantly post-transplant.

V is cut back by 0 bases and J by 7 bases, with 4 bases in the junction unmatched. The CDR3 sequence holds 14 residues, the cysteine and phenylalanine included. The CDR3 DNA has 42 bases and is translated from base 1. Based on the germline V gene, the CDR1 and CDR2 sequences are SGHRS and YFSETQ. High-throughput TCRbeta CDR3 sequencing of frozen genomic DNA was performed by immunoSEQ, including PCR amplification, mapping, bias correction and internal controls. As for the original processing: Only productive rearrangements were retained, with each unique TCRbeta sequence defined by its CDR3 nucleotide sequence together with its V and J gene. Donor-reactive sequences required at least 5-fold expansion in CFSE-low cells versus unstimulated pre-transplant cells and at least 0.01% frequency. To ensure at least 90% detection power, minimum frequency thresholds were set for each subject based on that subject's lowest-template unstimulated sample. Repertoire turnover was measured by Jensen-Shannon divergence between the top 1000 TCRbeta sequences post- and pre-transplant. Changes in detection of donor-reactive sequences were tested with two-sided Fisher's exact tests. The table was pulled from immuneACCESS by TCRdb, which kept in-frame rearrangements only. Such tables lose some clones; where checked, under half of the loss comes from unresolved V genes, and the rest has no known cause. D and trimming come from the DNA, and the V and J calls and clone size come from that table. This sample lists roughly 62,000 clones; about two thirds were detected once. Together, the top ten hold about 2.6% of the sample.

Details on this clone: No antigen is known for it. No base quality values were provided; no much bigger clone lies one nucleotide off.

Unstimulated PBMCs, after thawing, were stained for CD3, CD4 and CD8 and then FACS-sorted into CD3+CD4+ and CD3+CD8+ populations. Randomization to immunosuppression withdrawal applied to every one of the 8 studied subjects. The Qiagen DNeasy Blood and Tissue Kit was used to isolate genomic DNA. The chain joins TRBV5-1 to TRBJ2-1, with 7 middle bases fitting TRBD2. The sequence was collected from a human patient who received a liver transplant. Once a transplant has taken place, some T cells may be donor derived. Source: CD4+ T cells from blood, taken at the roughly 15-month timepoint. The CDR3 here reads CASSLDVSGNEQFF. The DNA sequence is given as TGCGCCAGCAGCTTGGATGTTAGCGGGAATGAGCAGTTCTTC.